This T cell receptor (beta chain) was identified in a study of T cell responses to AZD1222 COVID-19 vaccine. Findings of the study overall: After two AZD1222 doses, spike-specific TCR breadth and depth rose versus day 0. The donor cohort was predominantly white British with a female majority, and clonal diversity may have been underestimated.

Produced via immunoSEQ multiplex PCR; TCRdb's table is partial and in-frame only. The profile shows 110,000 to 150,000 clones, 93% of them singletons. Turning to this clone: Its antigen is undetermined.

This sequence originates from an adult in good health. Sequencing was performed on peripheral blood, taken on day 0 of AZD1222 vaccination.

The CDR3 DNA is TGTGCCAGCAGCCCGGGACAGGGGGCAGAAGATACGCAGTATTTT. Its translation is CASSPGQGAEDTQYF. The chain joins TRBV5-4 to TRBJ2-3, with 12 positions matching TRBD1. CDR1 is SGHNT, CDR2 YYREEE, per germline (reference sequence). After removal of 4 bases from V and 5 bases from J, the junction contained 5 bases not matched to a gene. CDR3 length: 15 residues.